This T cell receptor (beta chain) was retrieved from a study of response to subunit inactivated influenza vaccine. TCRdb re-derived calls from the RT-PCR reads in MiXCR, one entry per CDR3 protein. The table lists under 950,000 distinct CDR3 sequences, 21% of them singletons. This clonotype was counted many times. The trim removed 6 bases at V and 5 bases at J, leaving 6 bases unmatched. This CDR3 has 13 amino acids. CDR1 is MDHEN, CDR2 SYDVKM, per germline. The TCR originated in a man aged 45 to 65 who received an inactivated influenza vaccine. Sequenced here: PBMCs from blood, sampled 4 to 6 days after vaccination. The chain is built from TRBV28 and TRBJ2-5; 7 bases agree with TRBD2. DNA for the CDR3: TGTGCCAGCAGCTTCAGCGGGGTTGAGACCCAGTACTTC. Translated, it gives CASSFSGVETQYF.